This TCR beta chain was observed in a study of T cell repertoires in cytomegalovirus infection (dated by TCRdb to 2018 to 2020). In the study overall: Donor HLA type was relevant to the analysis, as public TCR beta signatures indicated carriage of CMV infection together with the matching HLA type.

The germline V gene supplies CDR1 MGHRA and CDR2 YSYEKL. The germline V end is reduced by 1 base and the J end by 4 bases; junction bases left unmatched: 4. The CDR3 holds 14 amino acids from the cysteine to the phenylalanine. Only CDR3 DNA is held: 42 bases, read in frame from base 1. Paper-wide results and their limitations: In the ex vivo response, HLA-C-restricted CMV-specific TCR beta clonotypes were dominant, and in two of eight donors the single most frequent clonotype came from this HLA-C-restricted group. In both this cohort and an independent roughly 360-donor cohort, the cumulative frequency of public TCR beta family members distinguished carriers of CMV infection plus the relevant HLA type.

TCRdb names Illumina HiSeq 1500 as the instrument used. The public reads were quality trimmed at Q25 with fastp and then assembled into clones with MiXCR by TCRdb, keeping productive beta chains. For every CDR3 protein sequence, its rows merge into one entry that carries the most common genes and DNA. This sample comprises under 600,000 distinct CDR3 sequences, about 15% of them detected only once. Jointly, the top ten make up 20% to 30% of the sample. As to this clonotype: The specificity of this receptor is unknown. Base qualities were left out, and no much larger clone turns up one base away.

Sequencing was done on a sample of CD8+ T cells from PBMCs. The sequence was obtained from a human donor in good health (CMV status not recorded). Some clones in this sample may be carry-over from other donors' samples. This chain is built from TRBV4-1 and TRBJ2-7, with TRBD1 identical over 7 junction bases. The CDR3 reads as follows: CASSQAHRGYEQYF. The sequenced DNA: TGCGCCAGCAGCCAAGCCCACAGGGGTTACGAGCAGTACTTC.